This T cell receptor beta chain was observed in a study of cytomegalovirus exposure and HLA in healthy donors (dated by TCRdb to about 2017). Concerning the study at large: According to a later analysis, the 120 or so validation repertoires were produced on the same platform as the 666 repertoires of the first cohort. The study aimed to test whether signatures of past pathogen exposure could be identified by cataloging public T cell receptors. Besides the first cohort of 550 to 750 subjects, a separate validation cohort made up of over 100 different subjects was used. High-throughput TCR immunosequencing, statistical association of individual TCRs with disease status, and machine learning were combined to predict cytomegalovirus infection status. What the study reported, not specific to this receptor: Most TCR sequences were observed very rarely across donors, whereas some public TCRs were present in many individuals. In the study, around 150 TCR beta chains were listed as associated with cytomegalovirus. The classifier was reported to diagnose cytomegalovirus status with high specificity and sensitivity in both the original and validation cohorts. In a later analysis, TCRs clustered in the first cohort were found to also tend to co-occur in the 110 or so validation repertoires, with about 94% of cluster scores above 0. A later analysis had no HLA typing for the validation cohort, so co-occurrence there was scored across all 120 or so repertoires. It was suggested by the authors that the approach could potentially be generalized to other disease states and immunological phenotypes. In vitro tests confirmed that a few of the cytomegalovirus-associated TCR beta chains recognize cytomegalovirus antigens.

Separate from the approximately 730-subject first cohort, the validation cohort of more than 90 subjects was the group to which the donors belonged. Regarding this clone: This receptor's antigen is unknown. No much larger clone is present one base from it, and per-base qualities are unavailable.

V is shortened by 1 base, J by 2 bases, and the region joining them spans 4 bases. As encoded in the germline V gene, CDR1 is SGHTA while CDR2 is FQGNSA. The CDR3 starts with the cysteine, ends with the phenylalanine, and has 13 residues. The read is trimmed to its CDR3 DNA, 39 bases read in frame from base 1. The method was the immunoSEQ multiplex PCR assay. The original methods were these. A statistical classification framework was developed to diagnose cytomegalovirus status using the catalog of TCR beta chain sequences. TCRdb's version of the immuneACCESS table is confined to in-frame rearrangements and falls short of the full clone set. An unresolved V gene accounts for under half of the shortfall where checked; the remainder is of unknown origin. D and trimming were read from the DNA, whereas the V and J calls and clone size are those reported in that table. This sample comprises hundreds of thousands of clones, around four fifths of them detected only once. The biggest ten clones account for more than 12% of the sample.

The chain is encoded by TRBV7-2 joined to TRBJ2-3; too little of a D gene remains to name it. The receptor was isolated from a woman aged 25-40 years in good health and CMV-seropositive. Sequenced input: PBMCs. The bases read TGTGCCAGCAGCTTAGGCCCCACAGATACGCAGTATTTT. This is translated as CASSLGPTDTQYF.